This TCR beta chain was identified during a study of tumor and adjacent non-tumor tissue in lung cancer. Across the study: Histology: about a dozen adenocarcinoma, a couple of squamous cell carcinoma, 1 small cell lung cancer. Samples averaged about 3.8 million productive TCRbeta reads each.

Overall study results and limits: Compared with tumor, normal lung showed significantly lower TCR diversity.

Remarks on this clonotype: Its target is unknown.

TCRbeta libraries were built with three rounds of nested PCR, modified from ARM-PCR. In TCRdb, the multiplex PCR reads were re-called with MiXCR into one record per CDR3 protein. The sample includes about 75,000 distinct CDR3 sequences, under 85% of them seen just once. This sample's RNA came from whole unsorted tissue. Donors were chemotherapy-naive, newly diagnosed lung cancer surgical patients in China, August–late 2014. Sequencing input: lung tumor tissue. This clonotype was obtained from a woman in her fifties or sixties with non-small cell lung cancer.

The chain's CDR3 is CISSSASYEQYF. The CDR3 nucleotides read TGTATCAGCAGCTCCGCATCCTACGAGCAGTACTTC. This sequence joins TRBV7-9 and TRBJ2-7; D remains unclear. Germline CDR1 and CDR2: SEHNR and FQNEAQ (reference sequence). CDR3 length: 12 amino acids.